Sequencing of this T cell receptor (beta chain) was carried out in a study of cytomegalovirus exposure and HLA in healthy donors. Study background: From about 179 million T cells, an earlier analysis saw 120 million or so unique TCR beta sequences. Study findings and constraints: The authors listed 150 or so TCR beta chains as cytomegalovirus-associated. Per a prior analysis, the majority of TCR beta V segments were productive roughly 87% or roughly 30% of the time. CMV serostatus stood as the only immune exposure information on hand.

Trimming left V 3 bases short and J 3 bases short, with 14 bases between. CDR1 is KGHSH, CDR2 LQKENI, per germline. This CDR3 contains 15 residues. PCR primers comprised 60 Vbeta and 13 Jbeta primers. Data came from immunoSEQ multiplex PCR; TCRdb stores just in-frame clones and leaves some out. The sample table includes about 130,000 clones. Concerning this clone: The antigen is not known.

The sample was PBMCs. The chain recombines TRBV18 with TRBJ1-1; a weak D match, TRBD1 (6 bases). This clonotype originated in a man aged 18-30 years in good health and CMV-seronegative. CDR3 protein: CASSPMDSGHTEAFF. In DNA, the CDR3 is TGTGCCAGCTCACCGATGGACAGCGGCCACACTGAAGCTTTCTTT.